This note documents a single T cell receptor beta chain sequence. Per the original data handling: Filtering differed because ImmunoSEQ produced junction-only sequences that carried no quality scores. Only in-frame clones appear in the TCRdb table, and some are missing; sequencing was by immunoSEQ multiplex PCR. V and J calls and clone size are given by that table; D and trimming were obtained from the DNA. The sample lists around 2.3 million clones, 90% to 96% occurring once. This record belongs to a study of shared clonotypes between healthy human individuals. CDR1 is SNHLY and CDR2 is FYNNEI in the germline V gene. With V trimmed by 5 bases and J by 8 bases, 8 bases remained unmatched. The CDR3 runs 15 residues.

The source material was naive CD4+ T cells sorted from blood. The subset was: CD45RA+ positively selected. The chain joins TRBV2 to TRBJ1-6, with TRBD1 identical over 8 bases. This clonotype was obtained from a man aged 18 to 30 in good health. In DNA, the CDR3 is TGTGCCAGCAGTTCCGAGACAGGGGAATATTCACCCCTCCACTTT. Protein sequence: CASSSETGEYSPLHF.